These T cell receptor beta chains were read from a single sample in a study of technical replicates of blood from a handful of donors. Only in-frame clones appear in the TCRdb table, and some are missing; sequencing was by immunoSEQ multiplex PCR. The repertoire holds tens of thousands of clones, with 95% to 96% as singletons. The sequenced sample was T cells isolated from PBMCs. The source of these receptors is a human donor in good health. Both conserved end residues are part of each CDR3. D genes are given only for firm matches. Clone size, where shown, is once, few, many, or a class for clones that have expanded.

>NA|TRBJ1-1|TRBD1|TRBV11-3
CASSLDYRGRNTEAFF
TGTGCCAGCAGCTTAGATTACAGGGGGCGGAACACTGAAGCTTTCTTT
>NA|TRBJ1-5|NA|TRBV6-1
CASRGSGLGQPQHF
TGTGCCAGCCGGGGGTCGGGCTTAGGTCAGCCCCAGCATTTT
>NA|TRBJ1-2|TRBD1|TRBV6-5
CASSYSVAGGLGYTF
TGTGCCAGCAGTTACTCGGTGGCAGGGGGCCTTGGCTACACCTTC
>NA|TRBJ2-1|TRBD1|TRBV19
CASSIDWDSYNEQFF
TGTGCCAGTAGTATAGATTGGGACAGCTACAATGAGCAGTTCTTC
>NA|TRBJ1-2|TRBD1|TRBV7-6
CASSLGVTGSGYTF
TGTGCCAGCAGCTTAGGGGTGACAGGGTCGGGCTACACCTTC
>NA|TRBJ1-5|NA|TRBV7-9
CASSSLAGRAGQPQHF
TGTGCCAGCAGCTCCCTAGCGGGACGGGCGGGGCAGCCCCAGCATTTT
>NA|TRBJ2-4|TRBD2|TRBV11-3
CASSSPGLVFRVGKNIQYF
TGTGCCAGCAGCAGTCCGGGACTAGTTTTCCGAGTGGGCAAAAACATTCAGTACTTC
>NA|TRBJ1-1|NA|TRBV5-3
CARSLVEGNTEAFF
TGTGCCAGAAGCTTGGTGGAGGGGAACACTGAAGCTTTCTTT
>NA|TRBJ2-1|NA|TRBV1
CTSSQLAGMFYNEQFF
TGCACCAGCAGTCAACTAGCGGGAATGTTTTACAATGAGCAGTTCTTC
>NA|TRBJ2-3|TRBD2|TRBV11-2
CASSLDAGGYTDTQYF
TGTGCCAGCAGCTTAGACGCGGGAGGGTACACAGATACGCAGTATTTT
>NA|TRBJ2-7|NA|TRBV4-3
CASSQITGRSYEQYF
TGCGCCAGCAGCCAGATTACAGGTCGCTCCTACGAGCAGTACTTC
>NA|TRBJ2-5|TRBD2|TRBV7-9
CASSSSSGQETQYF
TGTGCCAGCAGCTCGTCTAGCGGACAAGAGACCCAGTACTTC
>NA|TRBJ2-3|NA|TRBV13
CASSLIVGSTDTQYF
TGTGCCAGCAGCTTAATAGTCGGGAGCACAGATACGCAGTATTTT
>NA|TRBJ2-5|NA|TRBV14
CASSQVTASGETQYF
TGTGCCAGCAGCCAAGTTACCGCCTCGGGGGAGACCCAGTACTTC
>NA|TRBJ1-2|NA|TRBV29-1
CSVGGLNYGYTF
TGCAGCGTTGGGGGACTGAATTATGGCTACACCTTC
>NA|TRBJ1-1|NA|TRBV6-1
CASSEDWTWTEAFF
TGTGCCAGCAGTGAAGATTGGACTTGGACTGAAGCTTTCTTT
>NA|TRBJ2-7|TRBD2|TRBV4-1
CASSHLAGANEQYF
TGCGCCAGCAGCCACCTAGCGGGAGCAAACGAGCAGTACTTC
>NA|TRBJ1-5|NA|TRBV5-6
CASSLEGGRVGPQHF
TGTGCCAGCAGCTTGGAGGGGGGGAGGGTAGGGCCCCAGCATTTT
>once|TRBJ2-7|NA|TRBV28
CASSILGRGGSVGYLEQYF
NA
>NA|TRBJ1-2|TRBD1|TRBV12-5
CASGLQGQDVYGYTF
TGTGCTAGTGGTTTGCAGGGACAGGACGTCTATGGCTACACCTTC
>NA|TRBJ2-7|NA|TRBV28
CACGGRSSYEQYF
TGTGCCTGCGGGGGCAGGAGCTCCTACGAGCAGTACTTC
>NA|TRBJ2-7|NA|TRBV5-6
CASSWGTEGYEQYF
TGTGCCAGCAGCTGGGGTACCGAGGGTTACGAGCAGTACTTC
>once|TRBJ2-7|NA|TRBV7-8
CASSLRRGDGYEQYF
TGTGCCAGCAGCTTGCGGAGAGGAGACGGCTACGAGCAGTACTTC
>once|TRBJ2-2|NA|TRBV7-9
CASSLQGFGELFF
TGTGCCAGCAGCTTACAGGGTTTCGGGGAGCTGTTTTTT
>NA|TRBJ2-2|NA|TRBV9
CASSVGLNTGELFF
TGTGCCAGCAGCGTAGGACTAAACACCGGGGAGCTGTTTTTT
>NA|TRBJ2-7|TRBD1|TRBV13
CASMGTGTYEQYF
TGTGCCAGCATGGGGACAGGGACCTACGAGCAGTACTTC
>NA|TRBJ2-7|TRBD1|TRBV7-2
CASSLGQGLQDEQYF
TGTGCCAGCAGCTTAGGACAGGGGCTCCAAGACGAGCAGTACTTC
>NA|TRBJ2-3|NA|TRBV4-1
CASSQYTGLDTQYF
TGCGCCAGCAGCCAGTATACAGGATTAGATACGCAGTATTTT
>NA|TRBJ2-7|TRBD2|TRBV7-3
CASSLVPAGGVNEQYF
TGTGCCAGCAGCTTGGTCCCTGCGGGAGGGGTAAACGAGCAGTACTTC
>NA|TRBJ1-4|NA|TRBV2
CASSRAAFAVLFF
TGTGCCAGCTCGCGGGCAGCCTTTGCTGTACTGTTTTTT
>NA|TRBJ2-1|NA|TRBV11-2
CASSSQASGLNEQFF
TGTGCCAGCAGTTCCCAGGCATCGGGACTCAATGAGCAGTTCTTC
>NA|TRBJ2-4|NA|TRBV7-2
CASSFTGAKNIQYF
TGTGCCAGCAGCTTTACAGGGGCCAAAAACATTCAGTACTTC
>few|TRBJ1-2|NA|TRBV9
CASSVGGLNYGYTF
TGTGCCAGCAGCGTAGGGGGCCTAAACTATGGCTACACCTTC
>NA|TRBJ2-1|TRBD1|TRBV7-2
CASSLEDRTYNEQFF
TGTGCCAGCAGCTTAGAGGACAGGACCTACAATGAGCAGTTCTTC
>NA|TRBJ1-1|NA|TRBV5-5
CASSFGGYPNEAFF
TGTGCCAGCAGCTTTGGGGGCTACCCGAATGAAGCTTTCTTT
>NA|TRBJ2-7|TRBD2|TRBV5-1
CASSFGLAGELYEQYF
TGCGCCAGCAGTTTCGGACTAGCGGGAGAGTTGTACGAGCAGTACTTC
>NA|TRBJ2-5|NA|TRBV9
CASSVGGHLPWGETQYF
TGTGCCAGCAGCGTAGGGGGACATCTCCCCTGGGGAGAGACCCAGTACTTC
>NA|TRBJ2-2|TRBD2|TRBV30
CAWEPPGLVAGELFF
TGTGCCTGGGAACCTCCGGGACTAGTAGCCGGGGAGCTGTTTTTT
>NA|TRBJ2-2|NA|TRBV4-1
CASSQTGTGELFF
TGCGCCAGCAGCCAAACAGGTACCGGGGAGCTGTTTTTT
>NA|TRBJ1-5|NA|TRBV11-2
CASSLSRNQPQHF
TGTGCCAGCAGCTTGAGCCGAAATCAGCCCCAGCATTTT
>NA|TRBJ1-4|NA|TRBV27
CASSLTGNEKLFF
TGTGCCAGCTCTTTGACCGGGAATGAAAAACTGTTTTTT